Sequencing of this T cell receptor beta chain was carried out in a study of shared clonotypes between healthy human individuals. TCRdb's table, derived via immunoSEQ multiplex PCR, lists solely in-frame clones and lacks some. Of about 690,000 clones in the sample, 90% were seen once. The CDR3 runs to 15 residues. Trimming removed 8 bases at V and 2 bases at J, with 18 bases between. Germline assignment: CDR1 MGHDK and CDR2 SYGVNS. Sequenced input: memory CD8+ T cells from PBMCs. Subset here: CD45RO+ cells pooled with CCR7-negative TemRA cells. The TCR comes from a young man in good health. Some clones in this sample may be carry-over from other donors' samples. The V gene is TRBV25-1, the J gene TRBJ1-2; possibly TRBD1 for D (5 bases). The CDR3 region is CASGPPADTNYGYTF. DNA of the CDR3: TGTGCCAGCGGGCCCCCCGCGGACACCAACTATGGCTACACCTTC.